One sample yielded the 20 T cell receptor beta chains listed below, sequenced in a study of cytotoxic CD8 clonotypes in ibrutinib-treated CLL. Using immunoSEQ multiplex PCR, the repertoire was profiled, and TCRdb retains in-frame clones only, with some absent. The table shows over 120,000 clones, with 80% occurring only once. Sequences were derived from PBMCs, sampled after 36 months of ibrutinib treatment. Receptors were obtained from a human donor with chronic lymphocytic leukemia.

The rearrangement links TRBV6-6 to TRBJ2-3, with D unclear. V gave up 0 bases and J gave up 1 base, with 8 bases separating them. Germline CDR1 and CDR2: MNHNY and SVGAGI (reference sequence). The CDR3 contains 15 residues. CDR3 in amino acids: CASSYSSGGTDTQYF. The CDR3 region has the DNA TGTGCCAGCAGTTACTCTTCTGGAGGCACAGATACGCAGTATTTT.

This clone has only one observation. The CDR3 nucleotides are TGCGCCAGCAGCTTCCGGGATGCAACTAATGAAAAACTGTTTTTT. Its translation: CASSFRDATNEKLFF. The chain recombines TRBV5-1 with TRBJ1-4; no firm D call. The CDR3 totals 15 residues. Germline CDR1 and CDR2: SGHRS and YFSETQ. Trimming left V 2 bases short and J 0 bases short, with 8 bases between.

This clone was observed a handful of times. This chain connects TRBV7-9 to TRBJ1-5; tentative D call: TRBD1 (5 bases). CDR3 size: 14 residues. V was shortened by 4 bases and J by 1 base, with 8 bases between the two germline ends. CDR1 is SEHNR and CDR2 is FQNEAQ in the germline V gene (reference sequence). The CDR3 nucleotides are TGTGCCAGCAGCTCACGGGGGAGCAATCAGCCCCAGCATTTT. It codes for CASSSRGSNQPQHF.

The rearrangement links TRBV5-4 to TRBJ1-1; D unclear. V was pared by 1 base and J by 0 bases, with 13 bases between. This CDR3 is 16 amino acids long. CDR1 is SGHNT and CDR2 is YYREEE in the germline V gene (reference sequence). CDR3: CASSLTGRTMNTEAFF. CDR3 DNA: TGTGCCAGCAGCTTGACGGGCCGGACCATGAACACTGAAGCTTTCTTT.

V gene TRBV2 combines with J gene TRBJ2-7; the match to TRBD1 covers 9 bases. CDR1 and CDR2 from the germline V gene are SNHLY and FYNNEI. This CDR3 region has 16 residues. V shed 2 bases and J 2 bases; nucleotides not matched to a gene: 7. Here the CDR3 reads CASSEIGTGFTYEQYF. The CDR3 DNA is TGTGCCAGCAGTGAAATAGGGACAGGGTTTACCTACGAGCAGTACTTC.

The chain joins TRBV7-9 to TRBJ1-3; no firm D call. Germline loops: CDR1 SEHNR, CDR2 FQNEAQ (reference sequence). V was pared by 5 bases and J by 0 bases, with 20 bases between. There are 18 residues in the CDR3. The CDR3 DNA is TGTGCCAGCAGCCCCGGCGAGTTTCGGCCACTCTCTGGAAACACCATATATTTT. It yields the protein CASSPGEFRPLSGNTIYF.

This chain joins TRBV12-5 and TRBJ2-2; D is uncertain. Germline V gene sequence: CDR1 LGHNT, CDR2 FRNRAP. Trimming cost V 0 bases and J 6 bases, with 11 bases left between them. The CDR3 extends over 15 amino acids. Written as DNA, the CDR3 is TGTGCTAGTGGTTTGGTACAAGCGTCCGCCGGGGAGCTGTTTTTT. This encodes CASGLVQASAGELFF.

The count of this clone is one. V is TRBV2 and J is TRBJ1-2; the D gene is possibly TRBD1 (5 bases). This CDR3 is 12 amino acids long. Germline-derived CDR1 and CDR2 are SNHLY and FYNNEI. Trimming left V 5 bases short and J 8 bases short, with 12 bases between. Here the CDR3 reads CASSQGLEGYTF. The CDR3 region has the DNA TGTGCCAGCAGTCAGGGATTAGAGGGCTACACCTTC.

The genes are TRBV5-1 and TRBJ1-2; D not certain. V shed 4 bases and J shed 0 bases, with 13 bases lying between them. This CDR3 has 15 amino acids. The germline CDR1 and CDR2 sequences are SGHRS and YFSETQ. DNA for the CDR3: TGCGCCAGCAGCATCCGGTTCGGACCTAACTATGGCTACACCTTC. Its translation: CASSIRFGPNYGYTF.

The chain uses TRBV6-5 and TRBJ1-2, with no clear D. The CDR3 loop spans 13 amino acids. V lost 6 bases and J 4 bases, leaving 12 bases between the germline ends. Germline values: CDR1 MNHEY, CDR2 SVGAGI. The CDR3: CASSTVGIYGYTF. CDR3 coding DNA: TGTGCCAGCAGCACAGTGGGGATCTATGGCTACACCTTC.

The J gene is TRBJ2-3, the V gene TRBV18; 11 bases agree with TRBD2. J was trimmed by 0 bases and V by 2 bases; bases with no gene match: 1. The germline gives CDR1 KGHSH, CDR2 LQKENI. The CDR3 consists of 16 residues. CDR3: CASSPIAGGSTDTQYF. Here the CDR3 DNA reads TGTGCCAGCTCACCAATAGCGGGGGGGAGCACAGATACGCAGTATTTT.

The chain combines TRBV2 with TRBJ1-2, with no clear D. The V end was cut by 11 bases, the J end by 5 bases, with 21 bases between. CDR1 SNHLY and CDR2 FYNNEI come from the germline V gene. The CDR3 extends over 14 amino acids. CDR3 nucleotide sequence: TGTGCCGGCGCATCGAGTCTTAATTTGTATGGCTACACCTTC. This translates into CAGASSLNLYGYTF. Together with reference TRBV2 and TRBJ1-2, the CDR3 gives the full variable domain: EPEVTQTPSHQVTQMGQEVILRCVPISNHLYFYWYRQILGQKVEFLVSFYNNEISEKSEIFDDQFSVERPDGSNFTLKIRSTKLEDSAMYFCAGASSLNLYGYTFGSGTRLTVV.

This chain joins TRBV29-1 and TRBJ2-5; D is unclear. The germline CDR1 and CDR2 sequences are SQVTM and ANQGSEA. V was shortened by 7 bases and J by 1 base, with 19 bases between the two germline ends. This CDR3 has 15 amino acids. The CDR3 DNA is TGCAGCGCCACCAGGTACAGCTTTATCCAAGAGACCCAGTACTTC. Its protein product is CSATRYSFIQETQYF.

This chain uses TRBV6-9 with TRBJ1-4; D call uncertain. CDR3 length equals 10 residues. Germline V gives CDR1 MNHGY, CDR2 SVAAGI. Deletions cut 8 bases from V and 11 bases from J, with 9 bases between. CDR3 region: CASFQGKLFF. The CDR3 DNA reads TGTGCCAGCTTCCAAGGGAAACTGTTTTTT.

Only one count was recorded for this clone. The chain couples TRBV10-3 to TRBJ2-5; 9 nucleotides agree with TRBD2. The CDR3 is 15 residues long. Germline lookup yields CDR1 ENHRY and CDR2 SYGVKD. V was clipped by 3 bases and J by 3 bases; unmatched bases: 5. CDR3 sequence (DNA): TGTGCCATCAGTGAAAGAGCGGGAGGAAAAGAGACCCAGTACTTC. Residues: CAISERAGGKETQYF.

V gene TRBV10-3 combines with J gene TRBJ2-2; D gene uncertain. Trimming left V 0 bases short and J 3 bases short, with 8 bases between. CDR3 length: 15 amino acids. CDR1 and CDR2 from the germline V gene are ENHRY and SYGVKD. The CDR3 reads CAISESYVDTGELFF. The DNA of the CDR3 is TGTGCCATCAGTGAGTCGTACGTGGACACCGGGGAGCTGTTTTTT.

This chain uses TRBV5-4 with TRBJ2-1, with a possible D match to TRBD2 (6 bases). Germline V gene lookup returns CDR1 SGHNT and CDR2 YYREEE (reference sequence). V lost 3 bases, J lost 6 bases, and 7 bases lay in between. The CDR3 spans 12 residues. The CDR3 here is CASSWDFNEQFF. The CDR3 DNA is TGTGCCAGCAGCTGGGACTTCAATGAGCAGTTCTTC.

A single count supports this clone. The CDR3: CASMRGPANTGELFF. CDR3 DNA: TGTGCCAGCATGAGAGGTCCCGCGAACACCGGGGAGCTGTTTTTT. The chain couples TRBV6-5 to TRBJ2-2; D not resolved. With 7 bases removed from V and 0 bases from J, the gap between germline ends came to 12 bases. This CDR3 is 15 amino acids long. Germline-derived CDR1 and CDR2 are MNHEY and SVGAGI.

The chain combines TRBV10-3 with TRBJ1-2; no clear D gene. Germline values: CDR1 ENHRY, CDR2 SYGVKD. This CDR3 is built from 14 residues. V was trimmed by 0 bases and J by 4 bases, leaving 9 bases between them. CDR3 sequence: CAISESGGLYGYTF. DNA for the CDR3: TGTGCCATCAGTGAGTCGGGAGGTCTCTATGGCTACACCTTC.

This chain connects TRBV6-1 to TRBJ1-1; D is unclear. V dropped 2 bases and J dropped 4 bases, with 11 bases sitting between them. CDR3 length equals 14 residues. Germline loops: CDR1 MNHNS, CDR2 SASEGT. This chain's CDR3 is CASSEMRGATEAFF. In DNA form, the CDR3 reads TGTGCCAGCAGTGAAATGCGGGGAGCCACTGAAGCTTTCTTT.